Listed here are 27 T cell receptor beta chains from one sample, sequenced in a study of blood T cell repertoires in COVID-19. Profiled with immunoSEQ multiplex PCR; TCRdb holds only in-frame clones, not every one. The sample records 100,000 to 150,000 clones, about 85% being singletons. Sequenced sample: peripheral blood. These receptors came from a man of 80 years or more with active or convalescent COVID-19.

In its sample, this clone was seen once. The V call is TRBV19, the J call TRBJ1-5, with D unresolved. Trimming removed 6 bases at V and 3 bases at J, with 15 bases between. The germline CDR1 and CDR2 sequences are LNHDA and SQIVND (reference sequence). This CDR3 region has 15 residues. CDR3 sequence: CASRPGESFNQPQHF. CDR3 sequence (DNA): TGTGCCAGTAGACCCGGGGAAAGTTTCAATCAGCCCCAGCATTTT.

This chain joins TRBV5-1 and TRBJ2-5; D is unresolved. Germline CDR1 SGHRS, CDR2 YFSETQ. V was pared by 0 bases and J by 1 base, with 13 bases between. This CDR3 has 16 amino acids. CDR3 amino acids: CASSLAPGGLQETQYF. CDR3 in DNA: TGCGCCAGCAGCTTGGCCCCGGGTGGCCTCCAAGAGACCCAGTACTTC.

This clone has a handful of counts. The chain combines TRBV7-9 with TRBJ2-7, with TRBD2 as a possible D gene (7 bases). The germline gives CDR1 SEHNR, CDR2 FQNEAQ (reference sequence). This CDR3 spans 14 amino acids. Trimming pared 6 bases from V and 6 bases from J, leaving 18 bases between. The CDR3 reads CASRSTRGASEQYF. The CDR3 bases are TGTGCCAGCAGATCTACACGGGGGGCGAGCGAGCAGTACTTC.

This chain links TRBV20-1 with TRBJ2-1; D unresolved. V was cut by 2 bases and J by 8 bases, with 7 bases left in between. The germline CDR1 and CDR2 sequences are DFQATT and SNEGSKA (reference sequence). This CDR3 is built from 11 residues. CDR3: CSARLHDEQFF. The DNA of the CDR3 is TGCAGTGCTAGATTACATGATGAGCAGTTCTTC.

This sequence joins TRBV7-9 and TRBJ2-5; D not certain. V dropped 5 bases and J dropped 1 base, with 17 bases sitting between them. This CDR3 comprises 16 residues. CDR1 is SEHNR, CDR2 FQNEAQ, per germline (reference sequence). The CDR3 DNA sequence: TGTGCCAGCAGCCCTGGTGAGAGGTCTAGCCAAGAGACCCAGTACTTC. This encodes CASSPGERSSQETQYF.

The gene calls are TRBV7-8 and TRBJ2-2, with D perhaps TRBD1 or TRBD2 (6 bases each). This CDR3 is 12 amino acids long. V lost 5 bases and J lost 6, with 7 bases in between. CDR1 SGHVS and CDR2 FQNEAQ come from the germline V gene. The CDR3 DNA is TGTGCCAGCAGCCGGGGGCCCGGGGAGCTGTTTTTT. Residues: CASSRGPGELFF. The full variable domain, its missing parts supplied by reference TRBV7-8 and TRBJ2-2, is GAGVSQSPRYKVAKRGQDVALRCDPISGHVSLFWYQQALGQGPEFLTYFQNEAQLDKSGLPSDRFFAERPEGSVSTLKIQRTQQEDSAVYLCASSRGPGELFFGEGSRLTVL.

This rearrangement joins TRBV20-1 to TRBJ2-3; TRBD2 matches at 10 bases. The CDR3 has 13 residues. Germline CDR1 reads DFQATT; CDR2 reads SNEGSKA (reference sequence). V dropped 3 bases and J dropped 4; count of bases not matched to a gene: 1. The CDR3 protein is CSASLAGADTQYF. CDR3 bases: TGCAGTGCTAGTCTAGCGGGAGCAGATACGCAGTATTTT.

The chain carries TRBV5-4 and TRBJ1-2; TRBD1 agrees at 7 bases. V was pared by 4 bases and J by 6 bases, with 6 bases of the junction left unmatched. The CDR3 consists of 13 residues. Germline V lookup: CDR1 SGHNT, CDR2 YYREEE (reference sequence). CDR3 bases: TGTGCCAGCAGCCCGGGACAGCTGAATGGCTACACCTTC. Translation: CASSPGQLNGYTF.

V is TRBV3-1 (or the pseudogene TRBV3-2) and J is TRBJ2-2; 8 bases are shared with TRBD2. Germline values: CDR1 LGHDT, CDR2 YNNKEL (reference sequence). After removal of 4 bases from V and 3 bases from J, the junction contained 7 bases not matched to a gene. The CDR3 spans 16 residues. This CDR3 reads CASSPRQAGDTGELFF. The DNA of the CDR3 is TGTGCCAGCAGCCCCCGGCAAGCGGGAGACACCGGGGAGCTGTTTTTT.

This clone occurred once. The chain recombines TRBV4-2 with TRBJ2-4; possible D gene TRBD2, 7 bases. V was cut by 0 bases and J by 1 base, with 13 bases left in between. The CDR3 consists of 17 residues. From germline, CDR1 is LGHNA and CDR2 YNFKEQ. The CDR3 bases are TGTGCCAGCAGCCAAGAGGGAGGGGGGGCGGCCAAAAACATTCAGTACTTC. Amino acids: CASSQEGGGAAKNIQYF.

The chain is built from TRBV2 and TRBJ2-1, with a weak D call TRBD2 (7 bases). The CDR3 is 13 amino acids. The germline V gene has CDR1 SNHLY and CDR2 FYNNEI. The germline V and J ends were trimmed by 7 bases and 4 bases, with 11 bases remaining between them. The CDR3 protein is CASNGGAYNEQFF. The CDR3 nucleotides are TGTGCCAGCAATGGGGGGGCGTACAATGAGCAGTTCTTC. The complete variable domain, with remaining parts taken from reference TRBV2 and TRBJ2-1, reads EPEVTQTPSHQVTQMGQEVILRCVPISNHLYFYWYRQILGQKVEFLVSFYNNEISEKSEIFDDQFSVERPDGSNFTLKIRSTKLEDSAMYFCASNGGAYNEQFFGPGTRLTVL.

This chain links TRBV5-5 with TRBJ2-2; 8 nucleotides agree with TRBD1. CDR3 length: 15 amino acids. V was clipped by 4 bases and J by 4 bases; unmatched bases: 6. CDR1 and CDR2 from the germline V gene are SGHKS and YYEKEE (reference sequence). The CDR3 nucleotides are TGTGCCAGCAGCAGGGGACAGGCCCGCACCGGGGAGCTGTTTTTT. Translation gives CASSRGQARTGELFF.

This chain connects TRBV3-1 (or the pseudogene TRBV3-2) to TRBJ2-1, with TRBD2 matching 9 bases. CDR3 length equals 18 residues. V lost 0 bases to trimming and J lost 5 bases; unmatched junction nucleotides: 11. The germline V gene encodes CDR1 LGHDT and CDR2 YNNKEL (reference sequence). The CDR3 reads CASSQETSGRNEDNEQFF. The CDR3 DNA reads TGTGCCAGCAGCCAAGAAACTAGCGGGCGTAATGAGGACAATGAGCAGTTCTTC.

The chain recombines TRBV11-2 with TRBJ2-7; 9 nucleotides align to TRBD1. Germline values: CDR1 SGHAT, CDR2 FQNNGV. Trimming removed 6 bases from V and 2 bases from J; junction bases left unmatched: 11. This CDR3 is built from 16 residues. CDR3 bases: TGTGCCAGCAGACTAGGTCGGGGGACAGGGACCTACGAGCAGTACTTC. This encodes CASRLGRGTGTYEQYF.

The rearrangement joins TRBV19 to TRBJ1-2; 7 bases match TRBD1. The ends lost 5 bases at V and 4 bases at J; junction bases unmatched: 1. The CDR3 is 12 amino acids. In germline, CDR1 is LNHDA, CDR2 SQIVND (reference sequence). The CDR3 sequence: CASSRQGYGYTF. The CDR3 DNA sequence: TGTGCCAGTAGTCGACAGGGCTATGGCTACACCTTC. The complete variable domain, with remaining parts taken from reference TRBV19 and TRBJ1-2, reads DGGITQSPKYLFRKEGQNVTLSCEQNLNHDAMYWYRQDPGQGLRLIYYSQIVNDFQKGDIAEGYSVSREKKESFPLTVTSAQKNPTAFYLCASSRQGYGYTFGSGTRLTVV.

This sequence joins TRBV11-1 and TRBJ2-2; TRBD1 agrees at 7 bases. V shed 4 bases and J 10 bases; nucleotides not matched to a gene: 6. The germline CDR1 and CDR2 sequences are SGHAT and FQDESV (reference sequence). CDR3 size: 13 residues. The CDR3 nucleotides read TGTGCCAGCAGCTGGGACAGAGAAAAGGAGCTGTTTTTT. Translated: CASSWDREKELFF.

The rearrangement uses TRBV3-1 (or the pseudogene TRBV3-2) and TRBJ2-7; 10 nucleotides match TRBD2. Losses at the gene ends were 2 bases for V and 6 bases for J; bases not matched to a gene: 13. The CDR3 is 17 amino acids. In germline, CDR1 is LGHDT, CDR2 YNNKEL (reference sequence). DNA of the CDR3: TGTGCCAGCAGCCAAATCGCATCTAGCGGGAGACATGTCGAGCAGTACTTC. Its translation is CASSQIASSGRHVEQYF.

This chain links TRBV7-2 with TRBJ1-5; no reliable D call. The CDR3 contains 12 residues. Per germline, CDR1 SGHTA and CDR2 FQGNSA. Trimming removed 3 bases at V and 7 bases at J, with 7 bases between. The CDR3 nucleotides are TGTGCCAGCAGCTTTAGTAACCAGCCCCAGCATTTT. This translates into CASSFSNQPQHF.

The V gene is TRBV28, the J gene TRBJ1-2, with 7 bases that match TRBD1. Losses at the gene ends were 6 bases for V and 8 bases for J; bases not matched to a gene: 12. The CDR3 sequence is 14 residues long. Germline loops: CDR1 MDHEN, CDR2 SYDVKM. Here the CDR3 DNA reads TGTGCCAGCAGCTCTTTCCTGACAGGGCTGGGCTACACCTTC. It yields the protein CASSSFLTGLGYTF.

The J gene is TRBJ1-1, the V gene TRBV6-5, with D uncertain. This CDR3 is 13 amino acids long. CDR1 is MNHEY, CDR2 SVGAGI, per germline. V was cut by 2 bases and J by 7 bases, with 11 bases left in between. Written as DNA, the CDR3 is TGTGCCAGCAGTTACGGGCCAGCACTTGAAGCTTTCTTT. Its translation is CASSYGPALEAFF.

The chain combines TRBV2 with TRBJ1-6; D ambiguous. CDR3 size: 16 residues. Trimming took off 6 bases at V and 0 bases at J, with 12 bases between the two ends. Germline-derived CDR1 and CDR2 are SNHLY and FYNNEI. The CDR3 spells CASSERSSSYNSPLHF. CDR3 coding DNA: TGTGCCAGCAGCGAAAGATCTAGCTCCTATAATTCACCCCTCCACTTT.

The chain combines TRBV18 with TRBJ1-6; D call uncertain. The CDR3 sequence is 16 residues long. V lost 3 bases and J lost 0, with 9 bases in between. CDR1 and CDR2 from the germline V gene are KGHSH and LQKENI. This CDR3 reads CASSPTSGSYNSPLHF. CDR3 bases: TGTGCCAGCTCACCCACTTCGGGCTCCTATAATTCACCCCTCCACTTT.

The chain uses TRBV7-2 and TRBJ2-4, with TRBD1 matching over 9 bases. V trimming: 2 bases; J trimming: 8 bases; junction bases outside the gene matches: 10. Germline V gives CDR1 SGHTA, CDR2 FQGNSA. The CDR3 is made up of 16 amino acids. The CDR3 loop reads CASSLTPGDRVDIQYF. CDR3 nucleotide sequence: TGTGCCAGCAGCTTAACCCCTGGGGACAGGGTAGACATTCAGTACTTC.

The chain couples TRBV9 to TRBJ1-1; no definite D call. Trimming took 3 bases from V and 6 from J, leaving 18 bases between them. CDR1 is SGDLS and CDR2 is YYNGEE in the germline V gene. The CDR3 runs 15 residues. The CDR3 loop reads CASSASVTPGAEAFF. CDR3 in DNA: TGTGCCAGCAGCGCTTCGGTCACCCCGGGAGCTGAAGCTTTCTTT. Full variable domain (missing parts from reference TRBV9 and TRBJ1-1): DSGVTQTPKHLITATGQRVTLRCSPRSGDLSVYWYQQSLDQGLQFLIQYYNGEERAKGNILERFSAQQFPDLHSELNLSSLELGDSALYFCASSASVTPGAEAFFGQGTRLTVV.

The chain carries TRBV30 and TRBJ1-1; D remains ambiguous. The germline V gene encodes CDR1 GTSNPN and CDR2 SVGIG (reference sequence). This CDR3 contains 12 residues. The ends were cut back, 5 bases at V and 11 bases at J, with 18 bases in the middle. Here the CDR3 DNA reads TGTGCCTGGGGTGGGAGAAATATACGGGCTTTCTTT. This codes for CAWGGRNIRAFF.

The chain recombines TRBV28 with TRBJ1-6; perhaps TRBD1 as D (5 bases). V lost 4 bases and J 10 bases, leaving 8 bases between the germline ends. Germline values: CDR1 MDHEN, CDR2 SYDVKM. The CDR3 is made up of 12 amino acids. In DNA, the CDR3 is TGTGCCAGCAGTTCCCCAGGGTCACCCCTCCACTTT. It specifies CASSSPGSPLHF.

V usage is TRBV20-1 and J usage is TRBJ2-7, with a possible D match to TRBD2 (5 bases). V lost 6 bases, J lost 4 bases, and 10 bases lay in between. The CDR3 has 11 amino acids. The germline V gene encodes CDR1 DFQATT and CDR2 SNEGSKA (reference sequence). The CDR3 sequence: CSASGRYEQYF. For the CDR3, the DNA is TGCAGTGCCTCTGGGAGATACGAGCAGTACTTC.